Detailed here is one T cell receptor beta chain. The CDR3 runs 14 residues. V shed 0 bases and J shed 7 bases, with 14 bases lying between them. Germline V CDR1 and CDR2: SGHNT, YYREEE (reference sequence). The PCR contained 60 Vbeta and 13 Jbeta primers. TCRdb's copy holds only in-frame clones and misses some; the assay was immunoSEQ multiplex PCR. The table includes about 150,000 clones, approximately 79% detected once. These data come from a study of cytomegalovirus exposure and HLA in healthy donors. The sequenced sample was PBMCs. The rearrangement uses TRBV5-4 and TRBJ2-7; possible D gene TRBD1, 6 bases. This TCR derives from a man younger than 35 in good health and CMV-seropositive. For the CDR3, the DNA is TGTGCCAGCAGCTTGGCCCTGGGGGCGAGGGAGCAGTACTTC. Translated: CASSLALGAREQYF. The variable domain in full, completed from reference TRBV5-4 and TRBJ2-7, reads ETGVTQSPTHLIKTRGQQVTLRCSSQSGHNTVSWYQQALGQGPQFIFQYYREEENGRGNFPPRFSGLQFPNYSSELNVNALELDDSALYLCASSLALGAREQYFGPGTRLTVT.